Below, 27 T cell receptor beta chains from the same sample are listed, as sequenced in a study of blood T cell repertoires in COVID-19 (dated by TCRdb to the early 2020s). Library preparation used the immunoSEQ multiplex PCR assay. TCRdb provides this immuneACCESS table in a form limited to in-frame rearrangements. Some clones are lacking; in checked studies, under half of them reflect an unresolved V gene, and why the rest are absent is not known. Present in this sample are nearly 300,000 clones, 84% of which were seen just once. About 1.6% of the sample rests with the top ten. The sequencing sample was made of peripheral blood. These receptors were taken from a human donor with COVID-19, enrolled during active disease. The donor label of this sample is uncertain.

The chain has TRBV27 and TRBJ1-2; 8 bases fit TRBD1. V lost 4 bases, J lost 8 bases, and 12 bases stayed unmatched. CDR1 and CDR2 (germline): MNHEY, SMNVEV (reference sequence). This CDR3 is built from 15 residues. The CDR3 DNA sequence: TGTGCCAGCAGTTCCATTCAGGGGGCTCTCACCGGCTACACCTTC. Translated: CASSSIQGALTGYTF.

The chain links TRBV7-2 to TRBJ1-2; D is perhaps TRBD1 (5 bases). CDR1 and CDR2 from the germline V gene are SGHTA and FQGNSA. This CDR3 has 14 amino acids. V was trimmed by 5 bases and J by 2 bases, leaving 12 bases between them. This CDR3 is CASSPRRGNYGYTF. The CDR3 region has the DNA TGTGCCAGCAGCCCCCGACGGGGGAACTATGGCTACACCTTC.

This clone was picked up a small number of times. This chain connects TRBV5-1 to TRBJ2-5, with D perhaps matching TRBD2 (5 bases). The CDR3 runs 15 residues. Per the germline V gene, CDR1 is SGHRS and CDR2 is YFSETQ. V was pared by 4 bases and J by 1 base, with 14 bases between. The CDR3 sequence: CASSGQAGSQETQYF. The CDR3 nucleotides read TGCGCCAGCAGCGGCCAGGCGGGCAGCCAAGAGACCCAGTACTTC.

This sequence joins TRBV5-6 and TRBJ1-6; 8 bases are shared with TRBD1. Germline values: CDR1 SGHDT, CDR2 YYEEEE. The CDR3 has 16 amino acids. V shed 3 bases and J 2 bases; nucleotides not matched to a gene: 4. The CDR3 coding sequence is TGTGCCAGCAGCTCTTTACAGGGGGCCTATAATTCACCCCTCCACTTT. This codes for CASSSLQGAYNSPLHF.

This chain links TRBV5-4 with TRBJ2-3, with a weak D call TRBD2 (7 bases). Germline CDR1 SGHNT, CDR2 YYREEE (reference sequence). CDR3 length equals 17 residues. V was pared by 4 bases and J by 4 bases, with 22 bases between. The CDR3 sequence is CASSPEGGRYNPDTQYF. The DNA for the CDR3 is TGTGCCAGCAGCCCGGAGGGGGGGCGATATAATCCAGATACGCAGTATTTT.

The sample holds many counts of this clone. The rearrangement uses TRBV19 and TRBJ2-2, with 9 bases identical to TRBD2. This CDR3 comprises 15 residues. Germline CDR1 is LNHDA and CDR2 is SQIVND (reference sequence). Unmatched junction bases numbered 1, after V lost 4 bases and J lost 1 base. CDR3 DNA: TGTGCCAGTAGTAAACTAGCGGGGAACACCGGGGAGCTGTTTTTT. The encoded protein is CASSKLAGNTGELFF.

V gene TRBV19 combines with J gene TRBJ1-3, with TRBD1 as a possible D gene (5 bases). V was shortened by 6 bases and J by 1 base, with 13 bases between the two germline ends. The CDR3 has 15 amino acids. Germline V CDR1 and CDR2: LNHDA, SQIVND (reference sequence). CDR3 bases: TGTGCCAGTAGCCCATGGGGGGGATCTGGAAACACCATATATTTT. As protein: CASSPWGGSGNTIYF.

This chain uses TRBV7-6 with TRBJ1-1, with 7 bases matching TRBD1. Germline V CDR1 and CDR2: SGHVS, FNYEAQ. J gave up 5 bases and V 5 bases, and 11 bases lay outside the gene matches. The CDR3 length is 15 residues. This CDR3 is CASSPRTGEGTEAFF. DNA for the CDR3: TGTGCCAGCAGCCCCCGGACAGGTGAAGGGACTGAAGCTTTCTTT.

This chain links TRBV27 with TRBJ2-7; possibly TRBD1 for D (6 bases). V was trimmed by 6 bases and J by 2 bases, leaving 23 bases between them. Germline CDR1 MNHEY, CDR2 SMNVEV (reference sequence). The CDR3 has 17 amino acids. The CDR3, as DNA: TGTGCCAGCAGCCCCCTCTTAGGGACATTTGTTACCTACGAGCAGTACTTC. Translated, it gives CASSPLLGTFVTYEQYF.

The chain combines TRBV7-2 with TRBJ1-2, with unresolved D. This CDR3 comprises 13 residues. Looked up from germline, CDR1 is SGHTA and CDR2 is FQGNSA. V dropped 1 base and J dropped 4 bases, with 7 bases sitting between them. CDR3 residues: CASSLDPSYGYTF. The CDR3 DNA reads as TGTGCCAGCAGCTTAGACCCGAGCTATGGCTACACCTTC.

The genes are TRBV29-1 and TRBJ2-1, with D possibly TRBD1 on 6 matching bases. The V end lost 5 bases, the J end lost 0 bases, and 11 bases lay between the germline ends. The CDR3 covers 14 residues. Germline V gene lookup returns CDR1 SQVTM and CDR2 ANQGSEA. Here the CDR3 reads CSVTGWVSYNEQFF. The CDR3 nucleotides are TGCAGCGTTACAGGGTGGGTCTCCTACAATGAGCAGTTCTTC.

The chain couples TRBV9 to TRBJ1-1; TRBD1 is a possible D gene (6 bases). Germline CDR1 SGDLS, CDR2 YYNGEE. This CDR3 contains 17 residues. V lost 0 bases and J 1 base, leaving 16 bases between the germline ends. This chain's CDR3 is CASSVDGAPGQNTEAFF. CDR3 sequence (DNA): TGTGCCAGCAGCGTAGATGGGGCCCCGGGACAGAACACTGAAGCTTTCTTT.

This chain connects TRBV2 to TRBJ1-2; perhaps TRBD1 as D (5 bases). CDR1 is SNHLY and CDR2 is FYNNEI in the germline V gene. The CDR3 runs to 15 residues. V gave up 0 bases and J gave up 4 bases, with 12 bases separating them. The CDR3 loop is CASSEAWQTAYGYTF. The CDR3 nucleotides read TGTGCCAGCAGTGAAGCTTGGCAGACAGCCTATGGCTACACCTTC.

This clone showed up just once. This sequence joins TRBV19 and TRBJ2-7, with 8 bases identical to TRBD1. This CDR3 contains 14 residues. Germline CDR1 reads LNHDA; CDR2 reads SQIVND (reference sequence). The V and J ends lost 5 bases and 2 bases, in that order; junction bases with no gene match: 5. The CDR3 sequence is CASSLGQGTYEQYF. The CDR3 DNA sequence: TGTGCCAGTAGTCTAGGACAGGGAACCTACGAGCAGTACTTC.

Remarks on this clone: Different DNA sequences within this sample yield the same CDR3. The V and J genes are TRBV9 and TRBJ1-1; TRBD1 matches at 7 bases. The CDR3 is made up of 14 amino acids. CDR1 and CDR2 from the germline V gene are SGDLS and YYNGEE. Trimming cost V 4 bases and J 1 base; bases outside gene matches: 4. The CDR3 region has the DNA TGTGCCAGCAGCCCTTGGACAGGGAACACTGAAGCTTTCTTT. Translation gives CASSPWTGNTEAFF. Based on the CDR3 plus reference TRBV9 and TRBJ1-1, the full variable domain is DSGVTQTPKHLITATGQRVTLRCSPRSGDLSVYWYQQSLDQGLQFLIQYYNGEERAKGNILERFSAQQFPDLHSELNLSSLELGDSALYFCASSPWTGNTEAFFGQGTRLTVV.

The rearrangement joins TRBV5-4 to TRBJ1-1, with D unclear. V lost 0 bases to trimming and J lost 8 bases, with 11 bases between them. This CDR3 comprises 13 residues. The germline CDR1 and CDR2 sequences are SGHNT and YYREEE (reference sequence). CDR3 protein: CASSLDGRSEAFF. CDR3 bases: TGTGCCAGCAGCTTGGATGGCAGGTCGGAAGCTTTCTTT.

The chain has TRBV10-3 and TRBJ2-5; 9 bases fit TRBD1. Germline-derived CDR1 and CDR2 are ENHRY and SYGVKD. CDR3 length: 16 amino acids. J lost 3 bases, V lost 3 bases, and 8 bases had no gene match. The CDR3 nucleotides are TGTGCCATCAGTGATGAAACCGGGACAGGGAAAGAGACCCAGTACTTC. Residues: CAISDETGTGKETQYF.

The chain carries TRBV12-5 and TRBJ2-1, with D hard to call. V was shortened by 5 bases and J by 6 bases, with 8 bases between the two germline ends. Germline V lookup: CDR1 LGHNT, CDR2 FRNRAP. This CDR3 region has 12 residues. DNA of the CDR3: TGTGCTAGTGGTCCGAGTTTCAATGAGCAGTTCTTC. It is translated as CASGPSFNEQFF. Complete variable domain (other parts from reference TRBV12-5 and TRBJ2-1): DARVTQTPRHKVTEMGQEVTMRCQPILGHNTVFWYRQTMMQGLELLAYFRNRAPLDDSGMPKDRFSAEMPDATLATLKIQPSEPRDSAVYFCASGPSFNEQFFGPGTRLTVL.

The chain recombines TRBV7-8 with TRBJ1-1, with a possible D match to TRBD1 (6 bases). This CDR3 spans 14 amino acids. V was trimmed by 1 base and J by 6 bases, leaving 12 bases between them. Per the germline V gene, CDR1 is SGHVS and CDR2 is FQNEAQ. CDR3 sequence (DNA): TGTGCCAGCAGCTTAGGTCGGACAGTCCCTGAAGCTTTCTTT. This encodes CASSLGRTVPEAFF.

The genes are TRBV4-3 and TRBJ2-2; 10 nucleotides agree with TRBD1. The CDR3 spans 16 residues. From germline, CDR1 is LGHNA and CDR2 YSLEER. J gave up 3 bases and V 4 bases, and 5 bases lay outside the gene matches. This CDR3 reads CASSLGTGEDTGELFF. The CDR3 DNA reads TGCGCCAGCAGCCTGGGGACAGGGGAAGACACCGGGGAGCTGTTTTTT.

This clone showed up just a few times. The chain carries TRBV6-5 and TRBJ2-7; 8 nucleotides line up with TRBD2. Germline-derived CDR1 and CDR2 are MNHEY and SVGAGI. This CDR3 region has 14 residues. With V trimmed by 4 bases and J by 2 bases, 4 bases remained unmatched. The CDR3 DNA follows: TGTGCCAGCAGTTCCCGGGAGGGTCCCTACGAGCAGTACTTC. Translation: CASSSREGPYEQYF.

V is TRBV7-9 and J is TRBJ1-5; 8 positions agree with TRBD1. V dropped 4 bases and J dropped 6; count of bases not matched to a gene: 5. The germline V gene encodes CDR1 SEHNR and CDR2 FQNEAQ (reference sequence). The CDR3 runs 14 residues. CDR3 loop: CASSSSGTGQPQHF. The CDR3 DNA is TGTGCCAGCAGCTCGTCAGGGACAGGTCAGCCCCAGCATTTT.

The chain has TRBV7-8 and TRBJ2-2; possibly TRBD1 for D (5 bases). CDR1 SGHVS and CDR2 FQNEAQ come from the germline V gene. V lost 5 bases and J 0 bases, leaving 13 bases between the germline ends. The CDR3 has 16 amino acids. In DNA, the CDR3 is TGTGCCAGCAGCAGGTCAGGGTTATCGAACACCGGGGAGCTGTTTTTT. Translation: CASSRSGLSNTGELFF.

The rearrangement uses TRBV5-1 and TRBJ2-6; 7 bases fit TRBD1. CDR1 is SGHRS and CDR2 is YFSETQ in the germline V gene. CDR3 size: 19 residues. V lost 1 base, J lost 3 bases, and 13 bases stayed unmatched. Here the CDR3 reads CASSLNPQQGMVGANVLTF. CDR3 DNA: TGCGCCAGCAGCTTGAACCCCCAACAGGGGATGGTTGGGGCCAACGTCCTGACTTTC.

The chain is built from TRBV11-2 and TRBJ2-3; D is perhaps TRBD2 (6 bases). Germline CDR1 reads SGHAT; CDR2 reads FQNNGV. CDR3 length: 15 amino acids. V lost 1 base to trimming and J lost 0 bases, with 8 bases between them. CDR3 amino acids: CASSLAAGSTDTQYF. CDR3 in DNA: TGTGCCAGCAGCTTAGCAGCGGGTAGCACAGATACGCAGTATTTT.

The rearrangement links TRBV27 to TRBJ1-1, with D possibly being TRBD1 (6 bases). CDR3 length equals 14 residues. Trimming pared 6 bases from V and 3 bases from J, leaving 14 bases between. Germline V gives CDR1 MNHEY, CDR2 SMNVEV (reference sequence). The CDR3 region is CASRRGGADTEAFF. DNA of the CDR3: TGTGCCAGCAGAAGAGGGGGGGCTGACACTGAAGCTTTCTTT.

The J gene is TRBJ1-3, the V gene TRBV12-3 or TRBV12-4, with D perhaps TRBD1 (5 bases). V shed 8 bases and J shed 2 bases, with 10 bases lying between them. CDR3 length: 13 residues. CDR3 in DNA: TGTGCCAGCGCCAGGGTAACTGGAAACACCATATATTTT. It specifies CASARVTGNTIYF.